This TCR beta chain was identified during a study of PD-L1 blockade in urothelial cancer. Using immunoSEQ multiplex PCR, the repertoire was profiled, and TCRdb retains in-frame clones only, with some absent. This table has about 120,000 clones, approximately 90% appearing once. Time point indicated: peripheral blood 6 weeks after treatment start. CDR3 length equals 14 residues. Germline V gene lookup returns CDR1 MDHEN and CDR2 SYDVKM. V trimming: 2 bases; J trimming: 7 bases; junction bases outside the gene matches: 6. J is TRBJ1-2 and V is TRBV28; 8 bases are shared with TRBD1. Material: PBMCs, obtained around atezolizumab (anti-PD-L1) treatment. The origin of this receptor is a man in his 60s with urothelial cancer. CDR3 loop: CASSLGQGAFGYTF. Here the CDR3 DNA reads TGTGCCAGCAGTTTAGGGCAGGGGGCCTTTGGCTACACCTTC.